This T cell receptor beta chain was profiled in a study of CD8+CD57+ T cells in acquired aplastic anemia (dated by TCRdb to 2017 to 2018). For context, the study as a whole: On average, sorted CD4+ and CD8+ cells yielded around 3.5 ug of extracted DNA, with a range of about 0.17 to 27.4 ug. A CD8+CD57+ expansion meant a frequency higher than the mean frequency seen in healthy subjects.

CDR1 is given as SGHAT and CDR2 as FQNNGV, both from the germline V gene. At the junction V is shortened by 4 bases and J by 1 base, with 11 bases in between. The CDR3 holds 15 amino acids from the cysteine to the phenylalanine. The DNA shown is the 45-base CDR3, in frame from base 1. Expansion of CD8+CD57+ cells had been shown by flow cytometry in the patients chosen for sequencing. Every patient had a diagnosis of severe acquired aplastic anemia based on International Study of Aplastic Anemia and Agranulocytosis and Camitta criteria. No patient had received any therapy when blood was sampled. In this study, sorted CD4+ and CD8+ T cells from the blood of healthy subjects and of severe aplastic anemia patients had their TCR repertoires deep-sequenced. Patients were enrolled in the USA under clinicaltrials.gov protocols 00001620, 01623167, 00001397, 00071045, 00081523 and 00961064. Ficoll-Paque density gradient centrifugation was used to isolate peripheral blood mononuclear cells. CD4+ and CD8+ T cells were sorted by FACS or magnetic beads before DNA extraction.

This clonotype was seen at least ten times. Which antigen it targets is not known. Base qualities were left out, and no much larger clone turns up one base away. Results the study describes overall, beyond this receptor: Twenty-nine CD8+ CDR3 sequences were found in both patients and controls but appeared to be highly expressed in patients and within the immunodominant clones of the patients. Patients and healthy controls showed no significant difference in CD8+ Simpson's diversity (P=0.060).

Genomic DNA served as template for TCR beta VDJ combination and CDR3 sequence profiling. An Illumina HiSeq 2000 was used for TCR repertoire sequencing. Turning to the authors' computational methods: Repertoires were assessed using TRBV/TRBJ rearrangement plots, CDR3 size and DJ length profiles, and Simpson's diversity index. The immunodominant clone was defined as the most abundant DNA sequence in deep sequencing data. CDR3 amino acid sequences were screened for sharing across subjects and were compared with published repertoires and the VDJdb database. TCRdb trimmed the raw reads at Q25, called clones with MiXCR and kept productive beta chains. Under each unique CDR3 protein, matching rows form one entry showing the most common genes and DNA. TCRdb's processing, not the study's, gives the V and J calls here. Within this sample are 150,000 to 200,000 distinct CDR3 sequences, with roughly 43% of them counted one time only. Approximately 3% of the sample rests with the top ten.

The clonotype comes from a human donor with aplastic anemia. The sequenced sample was sorted CD4+, CD8+, or CD8+CD57+ T cells (not recorded which) from PBMCs. Recombination connected TRBV11-2 to TRBJ2-1; no D segment can be confidently identified. CDR3 region: CASSSEALSYNEQFF. The sequence in DNA is TGTGCCAGCAGCTCAGAAGCGCTGTCCTACAATGAGCAGTTCTTC.